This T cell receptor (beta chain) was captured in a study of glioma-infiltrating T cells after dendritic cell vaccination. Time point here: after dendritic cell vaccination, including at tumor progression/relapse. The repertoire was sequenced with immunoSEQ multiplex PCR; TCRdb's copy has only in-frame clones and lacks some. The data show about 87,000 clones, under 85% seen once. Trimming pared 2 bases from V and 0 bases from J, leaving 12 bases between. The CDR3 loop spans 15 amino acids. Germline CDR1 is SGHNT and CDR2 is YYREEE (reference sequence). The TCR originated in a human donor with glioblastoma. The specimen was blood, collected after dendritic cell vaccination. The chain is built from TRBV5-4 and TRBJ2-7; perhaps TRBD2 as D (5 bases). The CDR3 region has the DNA TGTGCCAGCAGCTTTAGGACTTTCAGCTCCTACGAGCAGTACTTC. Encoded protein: CASSFRTFSSYEQYF.